Below, 24 T cell receptor beta chains from the same sample are listed, as sequenced in a study of blood T cells in healthy people across ages (dated by TCRdb to about 2015). Library method: 5' RACE. This sample was sequenced with an Illumina HiSeq 2500. A second PCR of about 6 to 11 cycles was performed with a sample-barcoded 5' primer and a J-beta primer mix. Clones were called with MiXCR by TCRdb after fastp trimmed the public reads at Q25, and only in-frame beta chains were retained. Rows are combined by CDR3 protein, so each entry shows the most common genes and DNA. The sample table records more than 1.4 million distinct CDR3 sequences; approximately 40% of these occur just once. The top ten hold under 8% of the sample. Input material: blood. The source is a young woman in good health.

The chain uses TRBV11-1 and TRBJ2-2; TRBD1 is a possible D gene (6 bases). Germline V gene sequence: CDR1 SGHAT, CDR2 FQDESV (reference sequence). Trimming removed 1 base from V and 3 bases from J, with 15 bases in between. The CDR3 has 17 amino acids. The CDR3 region has the DNA TGTGCCAGCAGCTTAGAGGGGTGGGGGCCGGACACCGGGGAGCTGTTTTTT. This encodes CASSLEGWGPDTGELFF.

The CDR3 here is CASSRGLWVDQHF. DNA of the CDR3: TGTGCCAGCAGCCGTGGTTTATGGGTTGATCAGCATTTT. This chain connects TRBV12-3 or TRBV12-4 to TRBJ1-5; no definite D call. The CDR3 covers 13 residues. V dropped 6 bases and J dropped 13 bases, with 19 bases sitting between them.

V is TRBV28 and J is TRBJ1-2; unclear D gene. Germline V CDR1 and CDR2: MDHEN, SYDVKM. Trimming shortened V by 4 bases and J by 4 bases, and 19 bases separated the two germline ends. The length of the CDR3 is 16 residues. CDR3 in DNA: TGTGCCAGCAGTTACGTGACGCGACTCCAGAGCTATGGCTACACCTTC. It yields the protein CASSYVTRLQSYGYTF.

This clonotype occurred a few times. The CDR3 region has the DNA TGCGCCACCGCCGGCTACAGTGGCTACACCTTC. This encodes CATAGYSGYTF. This chain connects TRBV4-1 to TRBJ1-2; no definite D call. V lost 10 bases, J lost 7 bases, and 13 bases lay in between. Germline assignment: CDR1 MGHRA and CDR2 YSYEKL. The CDR3 has 11 residues.

Remarks on this clonotype: This may come from a read error, since a much larger clone is one base off. The chain has TRBV12-3 or TRBV12-4 and TRBJ1-1; D uncertain. With 5 bases removed from V and 1 base from J, the gap between germline ends came to 11 bases. This CDR3 is built from 14 residues. The CDR3 DNA is TGTGCCAGCAGTGTAGAGGCAGGGAACACTGAAGCTTTCTTT. Protein: CASSVEAGNTEAFF.

With regard to this clonotype: A read error may account for a junction end that differs from germline. The chain uses TRBV10-3 and TRBJ2-7; D unclear. Germline assignment: CDR1 ENHRY and CDR2 SYGVKD. The CDR3 runs 12 residues. In nucleotides, the CDR3 is TGTGCCATCAGTGAGATAGCCTACGGGCAGTACTTC. Translation: CAISEIAYGQYF.

There are a few counts of this clonotype. J is TRBJ1-2 and V is TRBV25-1; 8 bases align to TRBD1. The germline CDR1 and CDR2 sequences are MGHDK and SYGVNS. CDR3 length: 18 amino acids. Losses at the gene ends were 0 bases for V and 3 bases for J; bases not matched to a gene: 12. CDR3 sequence: CASSEYFSPQTGDYGYTF. CDR3 in DNA: TGTGCCAGCAGTGAATATTTCTCACCACAGACAGGGGACTATGGCTACACCTTC.

The chain couples TRBV2 to TRBJ1-1; no firm D call. Trimming shortened V by 2 bases and J by 1 base, and 8 bases separated the two germline ends. Looked up from germline, CDR1 is SNHLY and CDR2 is FYNNEI. The CDR3 loop spans 14 amino acids. CDR3 sequence: CASSEIGRNTEAFF. The CDR3 nucleotides read TGTGCCAGCAGTGAAATCGGCAGGAACACTGAAGCTTTCTTT.

The J gene is TRBJ2-5, the V gene TRBV13; D is possibly TRBD2 (5 bases). The last part of the DNA fits TRBJ2-7 better; the J call may be wrong. CDR1 PRHDT and CDR2 FYEKMQ come from the germline V gene (reference sequence). This CDR3 spans 15 amino acids. CDR3 nucleotides: TGTGCCAGCAGCTCCCTCGGGGTCCAAAACTACGAGCAGTACTTC. The encoded protein is CASSSLGVQNYEQYF.

This clonotype was counted only a few times. The chain employs TRBV6-1 and TRBJ2-3; D ambiguous. The CDR3 spans 12 residues. V lost 4 bases and J 7 bases, leaving 9 bases between the germline ends. Germline CDR1 and CDR2: MNHNS and SASEGT. The CDR3 nucleotides read TGTGCCAGCAGTGGGATTAGGAATACGCAGTATTTT. Its protein is CASSGIRNTQYF.

This clonotype has just a few counts. This chain links TRBV3-1 with TRBJ1-2, with D possibly TRBD1 on 5 matching bases. CDR1 is LGHDT and CDR2 is YNNKEL in the germline V gene (reference sequence). The CDR3 runs to 14 residues. V dropped 2 bases and J dropped 5 bases, with 12 bases sitting between them. As DNA, the CDR3 is TGTGCCAGCAGCCAACCCGGGACCTCTTATGGCTACACCTTC. The encoded protein is CASSQPGTSYGYTF. Full variable domain (remainder filled in from reference TRBV3-1 and TRBJ1-2): DTAVSQTPKYLVTQMGNDKSIKCEQNLGHDTMYWYKQDSKKFLKIMFSYNNKELIINETVPNRFSPKSPDKAHLNLHINSLELGDSAVYFCASSQPGTSYGYTFGSGTRLTVV.

The J gene is TRBJ1-4, the V gene TRBV7-9; D not resolved. Germline-derived CDR1 and CDR2 are SEHNR and FQNEAQ (reference sequence). The CDR3 runs 16 residues. The V end was cut by 5 bases, the J end by 0 bases, with 13 bases between. CDR3 nucleotide sequence: TGTGCCAGCAGCAAGGCGGGGAGCGCAACTAATGAAAAACTGTTTTTT. The encoded protein is CASSKAGSATNEKLFF.

The sample holds a few counts of this clonotype. The J gene is TRBJ2-1, the V gene TRBV14; 13 bases are shared with TRBD2. The V and J ends lost 4 bases and 8 bases, in that order; junction bases with no gene match: 5. In germline, CDR1 is SGHDN, CDR2 FVKESK. This CDR3 region has 15 residues. The CDR3: CASSLRTSGSDEQFF. In nucleotides, the CDR3 is TGTGCCAGCAGCCTTAGGACTAGCGGGAGTGATGAGCAGTTCTTC.

This chain joins TRBV7-9 and TRBJ1-1; D possibly corresponds to TRBD1 (6 bases). CDR1 is SEHNR, CDR2 FQNEAQ, per germline (reference sequence). The V and J ends lost 5 bases and 4 bases respectively, with 17 bases between them. The CDR3 consists of 15 residues. The CDR3 loop is CASSKRGGQGTEAFF. In nucleotides, the CDR3 is TGTGCCAGCAGCAAGAGGGGGGGGCAGGGCACTGAAGCTTTCTTT.

This chain links TRBV4-1 with TRBJ2-1, with TRBD2 matching over 13 bases. J gave up 4 bases and V 2 bases, and 2 bases lay outside the gene matches. The germline V gene encodes CDR1 MGHRA and CDR2 YSYEKL. The CDR3 consists of 16 residues. CDR3 nucleotides: TGCGCCAGCAGCCAAACGACTAGCGGGAGGTACAATGAGCAGTTCTTC. It yields the protein CASSQTTSGRYNEQFF.

As DNA, the CDR3 is TGTGCCAGCAGTCCTCGAGGGGGCTCGGAACAGCCCCAGCATTTT. It codes for CASSPRGGSEQPQHF. The chain links TRBV2 to TRBJ1-5; 7 bases agree with TRBD1. The germline V gene encodes CDR1 SNHLY and CDR2 FYNNEI. Trimming at V came to 5 bases and at J to 7 bases, leaving 11 bases not matched to a gene. The CDR3 has 15 residues.

The chain joins TRBV25-1 to TRBJ2-1; possible D gene TRBD2, 6 bases. Between the trimmed V and J ends, which lost 0 bases and 9 bases, there was a span of 18 bases. This CDR3 spans 16 amino acids. Germline V CDR1 and CDR2: MGHDK, SYGVNS. The CDR3 here is CASSEYAGRGMGEQFF. CDR3 sequence (DNA): TGTGCCAGCAGTGAATATGCCGGCCGGGGGATGGGTGAGCAGTTCTTC.

The sample holds a few counts of this clonotype. The chain is built from TRBV10-3 and TRBJ2-1, with D uncertain. The V and J ends lost 3 bases and 6 bases respectively, with 15 bases between them. The CDR3 spans 15 residues. Germline-derived CDR1 and CDR2 are ENHRY and SYGVKD. The CDR3 DNA reads as TGTGCCATCAGTGATGTAGGGAAGGGCCGCAATGAGCAGTTCTTC. Amino acid sequence: CAISDVGKGRNEQFF.

This clonotype was observed a handful of times. This rearrangement joins TRBV2 to TRBJ2-5; possibly TRBD1 for D (6 bases). V lost 4 bases and J lost 3, with 12 bases in between. Germline V gene data show CDR1 as SNHLY and CDR2 as FYNNEI. The CDR3 covers 14 residues. CDR3: CASSGSRGEETQYF. The CDR3 nucleotides are TGTGCCAGCAGTGGATCCAGGGGCGAAGAGACCCAGTACTTC.

This chain uses TRBV6-1 with TRBJ1-2; 12 nucleotides match TRBD1. There are 16 residues in the CDR3. The V gene end was trimmed by 8 bases and the J gene end by 4 bases; junction bases not matched to a gene: 11. Looked up from germline, CDR1 is MNHNS and CDR2 is SASEGT. The CDR3 protein is CASGGDRGRIGYGYTF. CDR3 in DNA: TGTGCCAGCGGTGGGGACAGGGGGCGAATTGGCTATGGCTACACCTTC.

This clonotype was seen a few times. The chain combines TRBV4-2 with TRBJ1-1; D is ambiguous. CDR3 length equals 15 residues. V was cut by 2 bases and J by 0 bases, with 10 bases left in between. Germline V lookup: CDR1 LGHNA, CDR2 YNFKEQ. The CDR3 is CASSQYNLLNTEAFF. The CDR3 DNA is TGTGCCAGCAGCCAATATAATCTCTTGAACACTGAAGCTTTCTTT.

V gene TRBV6-1 combines with J gene TRBJ1-5; D is perhaps TRBD1 (5 bases). This CDR3 has 15 residues. The V and J ends lost 8 bases and 4 bases respectively, with 18 bases between them. The germline CDR1 and CDR2 sequences are MNHNS and SASEGT. The CDR3 DNA sequence: TGTGCCAGCGGGGAGGAGGGGAGTGGGAATCAGCCCCAGCATTTT. Protein sequence: CASGEEGSGNQPQHF.

This clonotype occurred once. This chain links TRBV3-1 with TRBJ2-3; 7 positions match TRBD2. Per germline, CDR1 LGHDT and CDR2 YNNKEL (reference sequence). The CDR3 length is 15 residues. The J segment lost 12 bases and the V segment lost 0 bases, leaving 12 bases of the junction unmatched. The CDR3 DNA reads TGTGCCAGCAGCCAAGATAGGGTACGGCGGGGGACCCAGTATTTT. Encoded protein: CASSQDRVRRGTQYF.

This clonotype was seen more than once but under ten times. The chain joins TRBV7-3 to TRBJ2-5; 7 nucleotides agree with TRBD1. The germline gives CDR1 SGHTA, CDR2 FQGTGA. This CDR3 is 15 amino acids long. Trimming removed 1 base from V and 5 bases from J; junction bases left unmatched: 7. The CDR3 region has the DNA TGTGCCAGCAGCTTAAATGAGGGGGCAGGGGAGACCCAGTACTTC. It yields the protein CASSLNEGAGETQYF.